Listed below are T cell receptor beta chains from one sample, sequenced in a study of blood T cells in healthy people across ages. Via MiXCR, TCRdb re-called the 5' RACE reads, giving one row per CDR3 protein. Here the sample spans about a million distinct CDR3 sequences, roughly 47% being singletons. The sample comprised blood. These receptors were obtained from a woman aged 55-70 years in good health. Both conserved end residues are part of each CDR3. Where a row states a size, it is once, few, many or the class of an expanded clone; other rows omit it.

j_call | v_call | clone_size | cdr3_aa
TRBJ2-1 | TRBV20-1 | NA | CSARDDGGSGDEQFF
TRBJ1-6 | TRBV20-1 | NA | CSARNLGMGQSSPLHF
TRBJ2-5 | TRBV5-1 | NA | CASSLAGTGVHEQYF
NA | TRBV29-1 | few | CSIRNAGLAGNEQYF
TRBJ2-3 | TRBV29-1 | NA | CSGVVTMGTDTQYF
TRBJ2-3 | TRBV19 | NA | CASSRGTSGTTDTQYF
TRBJ1-2 | TRBV7-9 | NA | CASSLGESYGYTF
TRBJ2-5 | TRBV29-1 | NA | CSVAEGPETQYF
TRBJ2-3 | TRBV4-1 | few | CASSQTWGTATQYF
TRBJ1-5 | TRBV28 | NA | CASSHGREYSNQPQHF
TRBJ2-1 | TRBV6-2/TRBV6-3 | NA | CASSYFDGLAGGIEQFF
TRBJ1-1 | TRBV14 | NA | CASSQAYDRMNTEAFF
TRBJ2-3 | TRBV28 | NA | CASSVGKIDTQYF
TRBJ2-1 | TRBV5-1 | NA | CASSPSVPGQYNEQFF
TRBJ2-1 | TRBV6-1 | NA | CASTEGTGAGYEQFF
TRBJ2-4 | TRBV5-1 | NA | CASSLRYRGGNIQYF
TRBJ2-3 | TRBV6-5 | NA | CASSSEAFSTDTQYF
TRBJ1-5 | TRBV6-5 | NA | CASSYSNRARPQHF
TRBJ1-1 | TRBV5-1 | NA | CASSLEGVYNTEAFF
TRBJ2-7 | TRBV29-1 | few | CSVGPASYEQYF
TRBJ2-5 | TRBV20-1 | NA | CSGVAGATAQYF
TRBJ2-5 | TRBV28 | NA | CASNNERGQQTNEQYF
TRBJ2-6 | TRBV20-1 | NA | CSAPFGLAGAGANVLTF
NA | TRBV11-3 | few | CASSFSRGALEQYF
TRBJ2-1 | TRBV30 | once | CTDSGSDGNEQFF
TRBJ2-5 | TRBV28 | NA | CASRSLLNQREKLETQYF
TRBJ1-5 | TRBV20-1 | NA | CSARPGQGAGSNQPQHF
TRBJ2-1 | TRBV5-1 | few | CASSRERKQFF
TRBJ2-3 | TRBV27 | NA | CASSFDTGADTRYF
TRBJ2-7 | TRBV10-3 | NA | CAISESQGEKHHEQYF
NA | TRBV11-2 | NA | CASRQGLKETQYF
TRBJ2-1 | TRBV29-1 | many | CSVTTSGSFNEQFF
TRBJ2-1 | TRBV29-1 | few | CSGVFGPRRFF
TRBJ2-3 | TRBV20-1 | NA | CSATGLAGDTQYF
TRBJ2-6 | TRBV12-3/TRBV12-4 | NA | CASSLGGGGSGATVLTF
TRBJ2-3 | TRBV20-1 | once | CSARDHVRNTDTQYF
TRBJ2-5 | TRBV12-3/TRBV12-4 | many | CASSLTGSGETQYF
TRBJ2-3 | TRBV24-1 | NA | CATSVAVTDTQYF
TRBJ2-7 | TRBV7-2 | NA | CASSLGGESLWGEQYF
TRBJ2-7 | TRBV27 | few | CASRLTRDTPYEQYF
TRBJ2-3 | TRBV6-6 | NA | CASSYGANTDTQYF
TRBJ1-2 | TRBV7-2 | few | CASSSREAGKYGYTF
TRBJ2-7 | TRBV12-3/TRBV12-4 | NA | CASSLGGRLLEQYF
TRBJ2-7 | TRBV28 | few | CATTGETYEQYF
TRBJ2-2 | TRBV5-5 | NA | CASSHLSANTGELFF
TRBJ1-5 | TRBV10-3 | few | CAISSGPDGDQPQHF
TRBJ2-1 | TRBV11-1 | once | CASSLPRGNNEQFF
TRBJ2-4 | TRBV19 | NA | CASSTDRRNTKSENIQYF
NA | TRBV30 | NA | CAWRDNMYEQYF
TRBJ1-2 | TRBV7-2 | NA | CASSTQVNYGYTF
TRBJ2-5 | TRBV5-1 | NA | CASGPDRGLMETQYF
TRBJ2-1 | TRBV20-1 | NA | CSALLGLAENEQFF
TRBJ2-7 | TRBV4-1 | NA | CASSHYVGPSYEQYF
TRBJ2-7 | TRBV28 | once | CASFSGQPYEQYF
TRBJ2-2 | TRBV20-1 | NA | CSATFDRVRANTGELFF
TRBJ2-1 | TRBV27 | few | CASSLGTSGNGEQFF